The T cell receptor beta chain described here comes from a study of response to subunit inactivated influenza vaccine. V was clipped by 1 base and J by 2 bases, with 8 bases between them. The germline CDR1 and CDR2 sequences are SGHTA and FQGNSA. CDR3 length: 15 residues. A note on this clonotype: The antigen is not known.

MiXCR, run by TCRdb on the RT-PCR reads, gives a single entry per CDR3 protein. The table includes about 800,000 distinct CDR3 sequences, 21% detected once. Study conclusions and caveats: Authors suggested seasonal influenza vaccinations each recruit few new T cells.

The source material was PBMCs from blood, sampled 5 days after vaccination. The V gene is TRBV7-2, the J gene TRBJ2-2; D is uncertain. This receptor was obtained from a man aged 50-59 years who received an inactivated influenza vaccine. The CDR3 spells CASSLGLINTGELFF. DNA for the CDR3: TGTGCCAGCAGCTTAGGTCTGATTAACACCGGGGAGCTGTTTTTT.